This T cell receptor beta chain was captured by sequencing in a study of T cell changes during pregnancy in multiple sclerosis. The germline V gene encodes CDR1 MNHNY and CDR2 SVGAGI (reference sequence). The V end lost 2 bases, the J end lost 3 bases, and 11 bases lay between the germline ends. This CDR3 has 15 amino acids. The assay was immunoSEQ multiplex PCR, and TCRdb's table has in-frame clones only and misses some. Of around 88,000 clones listed, about 92% are singletons. The sample consisted of peripheral blood, taken after pregnancy. The chain has TRBV6-6 and TRBJ1-5, with D perhaps TRBD1 (6 bases). This TCR was recovered from a female donor in good health, enrolled as a control in a pregnancy study. CDR3 in DNA: TGTGCCAGCAGTTACGGGGACAACTTCAATCAGCCCCAGCATTTT. Its translation: CASSYGDNFNQPQHF.